This T cell receptor beta chain was found in a study of T cell clusters in autoimmune cytopenias. Per germline, CDR1 LNHNV and CDR2 YYDKDF (reference sequence). CDR3 length: 16 residues. One tube held mixed TRB-A and TRB-B primer pools for touch-down PCR. For each CDR3 protein, TCRdb gives one entry from its re-call of the multiplex PCR reads, without DNA. Listed are about 2,100 distinct CDR3 sequences; approximately 50% falls within the top ten. Each sample's input was around 250 ng genomic DNA, 35,000 to 40,000 genome equivalents. A further study also used this sample, focusing on T cell repertoires in aging, cancer and after chemotherapy. That source reports: Donor ages fell into six groups from 30 or younger up to 70 or older. Pre- and post-chemotherapy samples were paired from chronic lymphocytic leukemia patients treated with fludarabine- or bendamustine-based regimens. Untreated cancer patients had significantly lower blood TCR diversity than age-matched healthy donors. In cancer patients, declining TCR diversity with age involved lost richness and lost evenness.

The receptor was derived from a human donor with an autoimmune cytopenia or autoimmune hepatitis (not recorded which). The specimen was peripheral blood. The V call is TRBV15, the J call TRBJ2-1; TCRdb's D gene call, TRBD2, goes unchecked for lack of DNA. CDR3 sequence: CATSRTSGGTYNEQFF.